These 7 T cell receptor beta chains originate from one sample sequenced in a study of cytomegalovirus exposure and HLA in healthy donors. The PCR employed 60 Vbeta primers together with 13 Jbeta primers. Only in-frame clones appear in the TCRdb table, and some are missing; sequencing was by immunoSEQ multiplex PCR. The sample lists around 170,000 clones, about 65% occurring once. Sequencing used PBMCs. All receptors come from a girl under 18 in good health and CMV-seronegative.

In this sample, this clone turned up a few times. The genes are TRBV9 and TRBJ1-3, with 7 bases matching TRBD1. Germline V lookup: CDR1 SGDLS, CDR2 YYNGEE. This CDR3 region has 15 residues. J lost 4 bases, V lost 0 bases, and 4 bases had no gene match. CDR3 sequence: CASSVEGARGNTIYF. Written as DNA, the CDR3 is TGTGCCAGCAGCGTAGAGGGGGCGCGAGGAAACACCATATATTTT.

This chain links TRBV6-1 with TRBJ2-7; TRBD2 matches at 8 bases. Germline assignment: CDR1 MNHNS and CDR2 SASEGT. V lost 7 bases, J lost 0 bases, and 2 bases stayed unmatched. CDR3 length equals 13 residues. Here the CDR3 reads CASTGGVSYEQYF. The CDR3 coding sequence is TGTGCCAGCACCGGGGGGGTCTCCTACGAGCAGTACTTC.

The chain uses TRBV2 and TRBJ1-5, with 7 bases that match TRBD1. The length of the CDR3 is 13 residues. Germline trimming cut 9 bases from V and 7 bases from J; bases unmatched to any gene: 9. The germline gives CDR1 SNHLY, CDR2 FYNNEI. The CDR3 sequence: CARSTGREQPQHF. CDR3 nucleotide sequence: TGTGCCAGATCGACAGGGAGAGAACAGCCCCAGCATTTT.

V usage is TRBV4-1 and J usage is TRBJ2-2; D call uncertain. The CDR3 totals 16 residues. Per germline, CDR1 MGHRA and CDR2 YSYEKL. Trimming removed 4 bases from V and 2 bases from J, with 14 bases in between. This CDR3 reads CASSLSPTPNTGELFF. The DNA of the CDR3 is TGCGCCAGCAGCCTTTCCCCGACACCAAACACCGGGGAGCTGTTTTTT.

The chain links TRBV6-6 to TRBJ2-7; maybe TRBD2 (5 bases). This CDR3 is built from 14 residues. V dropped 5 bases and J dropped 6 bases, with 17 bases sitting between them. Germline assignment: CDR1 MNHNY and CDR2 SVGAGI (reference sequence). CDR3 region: CASSTRGSSGEQYF. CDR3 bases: TGTGCCAGCAGTACTCGAGGGTCGTCCGGCGAGCAGTACTTC.

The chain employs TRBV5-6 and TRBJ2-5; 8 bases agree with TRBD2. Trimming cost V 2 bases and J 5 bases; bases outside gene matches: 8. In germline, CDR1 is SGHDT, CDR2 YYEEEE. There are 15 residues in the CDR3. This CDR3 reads CASSLPGLESETQYF. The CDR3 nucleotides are TGTGCCAGCAGCTTACCGGGACTAGAGTCGGAGACCCAGTACTTC.

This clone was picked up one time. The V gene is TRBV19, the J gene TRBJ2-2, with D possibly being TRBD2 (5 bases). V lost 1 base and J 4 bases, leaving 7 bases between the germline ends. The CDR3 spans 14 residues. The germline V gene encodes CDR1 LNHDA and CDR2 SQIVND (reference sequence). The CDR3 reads CASSIGAGTGELFF. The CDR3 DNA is TGTGCCAGTAGTATAGGGGCGGGCACCGGGGAGCTGTTTTTT.